Listed below are T cell receptor beta chains from one sample, sequenced in a study of T-cell reconstitution after alpha-beta-depleted transplantation in children. Via MiXCR, TCRdb re-called the PCR reads, giving one row per CDR3 protein. This sample has about 540,000 distinct CDR3 sequences, with around 27% found just once. The sample consisted of PBMCs, taken before TCRalphabeta/CD19-depleted stem cell transplant. These receptor sequences come from a boy under three years old with Wiskott-Aldrich syndrome, due to receive a stem cell transplant. CDR3s include the opening cysteine and the closing phenylalanine or tryptophan. D genes are given only for firm matches.

J: TRBJ2-5
V: TRBV12-3/TRBV12-4
D: -
length: 14
CDR3: CASSSTVSQETQYF

J: TRBJ2-7
V: TRBV28
D: -
length: 17
CDR3: CASSFMGRERGPYEQYF

J: TRBJ1-2
V: TRBV30
D: -
length: 10
CDR3: CASLLYGYTF

J: TRBJ2-2
V: TRBV10-3
D: -
length: 14
CDR3: CAIRREPLSGELFF

J: TRBJ2-1
V: TRBV5-1
D: TRBD1
length: 16
CDR3: CASSLIAGTGMDEQFF

J: TRBJ1-4
V: TRBV7-2
D: TRBD1
length: 16
CDR3: CASSISWDRGEEKLFF

J: TRBJ2-2
V: TRBV20-1
D: -
length: 16
CDR3: CSASEARVANTGELFF

J: TRBJ2-7
V: TRBV5-1
D: TRBD2
length: 16
CDR3: CASSKGTSGTTYEQYF

J: TRBJ1-2
V: TRBV5-1
D: TRBD1
length: 15
CDR3: CASSLGTGATYGYTF

J: TRBJ2-3
V: TRBV12-3/TRBV12-4
D: TRBD1
length: 15
CDR3: CASRRATGGADTQYF

J: TRBJ2-3
V: TRBV27
D: TRBD2
length: 16
CDR3: CASSLWTSGLSDTQYF

J: TRBJ2-3
V: TRBV10-3
D: -
length: 13
CDR3: CAIALGYTDTQYF

J: TRBJ2-1
V: TRBV20-1
D: -
length: 12
CDR3: CSARSWSNEQFF

J: TRBJ2-5
V: TRBV5-1
D: TRBD1
length: 14
CDR3: CASSAVGTEETQYF

J: TRBJ2-3
V: TRBV9
D: -
length: 16
CDR3: CASSVNTGVSTDTQYF

J: TRBJ2-3
V: TRBV11-2
D: -
length: 16
CDR3: CASSDSWGGLVHTQYF

J: TRBJ1-1
V: TRBV5-1
D: -
length: 14
CDR3: CASSLTGRNTEAFF

J: TRBJ2-3
V: TRBV12-3/TRBV12-4
D: TRBD2
length: 17
CDR3: CASSSGLAGESTDTQYF

J: TRBJ2-7
V: TRBV20-1
D: -
length: 14
CDR3: CSARGLRGRHEQYF

J: TRBJ2-1
V: TRBV10-3
D: -
length: 17
CDR3: CAISLTLYMVAYNEQFF

J: TRBJ2-7
V: TRBV12-3/TRBV12-4
D: -
length: 13
CDR3: CASSREISYEQYF

J: TRBJ2-1
V: TRBV7-7
D: -
length: 15
CDR3: CASSLGSGPYNEQFF

J: TRBJ1-6
V: TRBV20-1
D: -
length: 13
CDR3: CSAGDQRNSPLHF

J: TRBJ2-1
V: TRBV3-1
D: TRBD2
length: 14
CDR3: CASSYSGMYNEQFF

J: TRBJ2-3
V: TRBV5-4
D: TRBD1
length: 12
CDR3: CASSIQGYTQYF

J: TRBJ2-5
V: TRBV20-1
D: -
length: 16
CDR3: CSARDIGRALGETQYF

J: TRBJ2-3
V: TRBV5-1
D: -
length: 16
CDR3: CASGPGSRQGIVTQYF

J: TRBJ1-1
V: TRBV20-1
D: -
length: 15
CDR3: CSATVQRPMNTEAFF

J: TRBJ2-6
V: TRBV5-1
D: TRBD2
length: 17
CDR3: CASSLGLAGVGANVLTF

J: TRBJ2-5
V: TRBV11-2
D: TRBD2
length: 15
CDR3: CASSLRTSREETQYF

J: TRBJ1-3
V: TRBV15
D: -
length: 15
CDR3: CATSRDRNPGNTIYF

J: TRBJ2-7
V: TRBV25-1
D: -
length: 14
CDR3: CASSRPGGQYEQYF

J: TRBJ1-2
V: TRBV7-9
D: -
length: 14
CDR3: CASSLGSSGRGYTF

J: TRBJ2-6
V: TRBV7-9
D: -
length: 17
CDR3: CASSLVVTGLGANVLTF

J: TRBJ2-1
V: TRBV28
D: -
length: 15
CDR3: CASSIKVGAYNEQFF

J: TRBJ2-2
V: TRBV20-1
D: -
length: 14
CDR3: CSASKGPHTGELFF

J: TRBJ1-2
V: TRBV5-1
D: -
length: 14
CDR3: CASSLDTESYGYTF

J: TRBJ2-3
V: TRBV15
D: -
length: 15
CDR3: CATSRAIVSTDTQYF

J: TRBJ2-7
V: TRBV6-1
D: TRBD2
length: 14
CDR3: CASSAGGGPYEQYF

J: TRBJ2-2
V: TRBV12-3/TRBV12-4
D: -
length: 18
CDR3: CASSRLRDTRSDTGELFF

J: TRBJ1-4
V: TRBV25-1
D: -
length: 17
CDR3: CASSDSAYRASNEKLFF

J: TRBJ1-1
V: TRBV5-1
D: TRBD1
length: 15
CDR3: CASSPWDRGNTEAFF

J: TRBJ2-2
V: TRBV9
D: -
length: 14
CDR3: CASSLSSSTWELFF

J: TRBJ2-3
V: TRBV6-5
D: -
length: 14
CDR3: CASSYRDGIDTQYF

J: TRBJ1-1
V: TRBV5-1
D: -
length: 13
CDR3: CASSLDTGPEAFF

J: TRBJ1-2
V: TRBV6-1
D: -
length: 14
CDR3: CASREVRGGAGYTF

J: TRBJ2-1
V: TRBV5-1
D: TRBD2
length: 16
CDR3: CASSLAVLAGVDEQFF

J: TRBJ2-3
V: TRBV20-1
D: -
length: 16
CDR3: CSGLPFGNPSPDTQYF

J: TRBJ2-7
V: TRBV7-8
D: TRBD2
length: 17
CDR3: CASSGGLAGVQYYEQYF

J: TRBJ2-3
V: TRBV5-1
D: -
length: 13
CDR3: CASSPGSLDTQYF

J: TRBJ2-3
V: TRBV6-1
D: TRBD2
length: 15
CDR3: CASYSAGGPTDTQYF

J: TRBJ2-7
V: TRBV20-1
D: TRBD2
length: 13
CDR3: CSASGLHSYEQYF

J: TRBJ2-1
V: TRBV10-3
D: TRBD2
length: 15
CDR3: CAISRGTGGDNEQFF

J: TRBJ2-3
V: TRBV20-1
D: -
length: 13
CDR3: CSAGPAFTDTQYF

J: TRBJ1-6
V: TRBV11-2
D: -
length: 13
CDR3: CASSLLPRSPLHF

J: TRBJ2-5
V: TRBV28
D: -
length: 13
CDR3: CASSMTRKETQYF

J: TRBJ2-7
V: TRBV10-3
D: TRBD1
length: 14
CDR3: CAISPGQSSYEQYF

J: TRBJ2-1
V: TRBV9
D: -
length: 16
CDR3: CASSVATGEPYNEQFF

J: TRBJ2-7
V: TRBV20-1
D: TRBD2
length: 11
CDR3: CSAMGGREQYF